The 30 T cell receptor beta chains reported below all come from one sample, sequenced in a study of blood T cells in healthy people across ages. The second PCR ran 7 to 11 cycles with a sample-barcoded 5' primer and J-beta primers. TCRdb itself ran the 5' RACE reads through MiXCR, one entry per CDR3 protein. The sample gives some 1 million distinct CDR3 sequences, around 43% of which show up once; approximately 17% is in the top ten. Sequencing was performed on blood. These receptors originate from a woman in her sixties or seventies in good health.

The table lists this clonotype with a few counts. The V and J genes are TRBV16 and TRBJ1-1; 7 nucleotides align to TRBD1. The CDR3 consists of 14 residues. V gave up 8 bases and J gave up 0 bases; unmatched junction bases: 6. CDR1 and CDR2 from the germline V gene are KGHSY and FQNENV. CDR3 protein: CASAQGYMNTEAFF. In DNA, the CDR3 is TGTGCCAGCGCACAGGGGTACATGAACACTGAAGCTTTCTTT.

This clonotype was recorded a few times. The genes are TRBV4-2 and TRBJ1-4; D possibly corresponds to TRBD1 (6 bases). From germline, CDR1 is LGHNA and CDR2 YNFKEQ. Trimming cost V 1 base and J 8 bases, with 17 bases left between them. CDR3 size: 16 residues. The CDR3 loop is CASSQVAGVLSEKLFF. In DNA, the CDR3 is TGTGCCAGCAGCCAAGTTGCAGGGGTGCTGAGCGAAAAACTGTTTTTT.

The gene calls are TRBV5-1 and TRBJ2-7; D may match TRBD1 or TRBD2 (5 bases each). Between the trimmed V and J ends, which lost 4 bases and 1 base, there was a span of 12 bases. CDR3 size: 14 residues. Germline V CDR1 and CDR2: SGHRS, YFSETQ. The CDR3 nucleotides are TGCGCCAGCAGCCCCGGTTGGGGGTCCTACGAGCAGTACTTC. It encodes CASSPGWGSYEQYF.

This clonotype has only one observation. The CDR3 DNA reads TGTGCTAGTGGTTTGACACCCAAAGCGGGAGGGGGGAATGAGCAGTTCTTC. Protein: CASGLTPKAGGGNEQFF. V and J are TRBV12-5 and TRBJ2-1; 10 positions agree with TRBD2. From germline, CDR1 is LGHNT and CDR2 FRNRAP. There are 17 residues in the CDR3. V lost 2 bases, J lost 7 bases, and 11 bases stayed unmatched.

The rearrangement joins TRBV20-1 to TRBJ2-7; possible D gene TRBD2, 5 bases. The length of the CDR3 is 13 residues. From germline, CDR1 is DFQATT and CDR2 SNEGSKA (reference sequence). The V end was cut by 6 bases, the J end by 2 bases, with 14 bases between. In DNA, the CDR3 is TGCAGTGCCGGAGGTAGATTGGCCTACGAGCAGTACTTC. It translates to CSAGGRLAYEQYF.

This clonotype was seen a handful of times. This sequence joins TRBV24-1 and TRBJ2-3; 9 bases fit TRBD1. Trimming took 4 bases from V and 5 from J; bases not matched to a gene: 9. Germline V CDR1 and CDR2: KGHDR, SFDVKD. This CDR3 has 16 residues. This CDR3 reads CATSEGTGGQGDTQYF. The CDR3 region has the DNA TGTGCCACCAGTGAGGGTACTGGGGGACAGGGAGATACGCAGTATTTT.

V is TRBV9 and J is TRBJ1-1; D unresolved. Germline CDR1 reads SGDLS; CDR2 reads YYNGEE. The V gene lost 2 bases and the J gene lost 1 base, with 9 bases spanning the gap. The CDR3 spans 14 residues. The DNA of the CDR3 is TGTGCCAGCAGCGTCAGCCCTGGGAACACTGAAGCTTTCTTT. Its translation is CASSVSPGNTEAFF.

J is TRBJ2-5 and V is TRBV3-1, with 10 bases matching TRBD1. Germline loops: CDR1 LGHDT, CDR2 YNNKEL (reference sequence). This CDR3 is built from 16 residues. Unmatched junction bases numbered 15, after V lost 4 bases and J lost 10 bases. The DNA of the CDR3 is TGTGCCAGCAGCCTCAGGACAGGGGGTGGTGGGGGTGTCCAGTACTTC. It translates to CASSLRTGGGGGVQYF.

The chain recombines TRBV30 with TRBJ2-3; 9 bases agree with TRBD1. Germline V CDR1 and CDR2: GTSNPN, SVGIG (reference sequence). The CDR3 is 12 amino acids. Losses at the gene ends were 8 bases for V and 7 bases for J; bases not matched to a gene: 7. In nucleotides, the CDR3 is TGTGCCGTAACAGGGGGCGGATATACGCAGTATTTT. Protein: CAVTGGGYTQYF.

This chain uses TRBV6-6 with TRBJ2-7, with a weak D call TRBD2 (5 bases). The V and J ends lost 0 bases and 9 bases respectively, with 12 bases between them. Germline loops: CDR1 MNHNY, CDR2 SVGAGI (reference sequence). The CDR3 consists of 13 residues. The CDR3 loop is CASSYSLDSVQYF. For the CDR3, the DNA is TGTGCCAGCAGTTACTCACTAGACTCTGTGCAGTACTTC.

The rearrangement joins TRBV7-2 to TRBJ2-5, with D possibly being TRBD1 (6 bases). The CDR3 is 15 amino acids. V was clipped by 5 bases and J by 4 bases, with 17 bases between them. Germline V lookup: CDR1 SGHTA, CDR2 FQGNSA. The CDR3 region has the DNA TGTGCCAGCAGCAAACAGGGCTTAAGTGGAGAGACCCAGTACTTC. As protein: CASSKQGLSGETQYF.

This chain connects TRBV6-4 to TRBJ2-5; D not resolved. Germline CDR1 MRHNA, CDR2 SNTAGT. The CDR3 totals 15 residues. V shed 5 bases and J shed 0 bases, with 13 bases lying between them. CDR3 DNA sequence: TGTGCCAGCAGTCCCACGGGCTCGTACCAAGAGACCCAGTACTTC. This sequence encodes CASSPTGSYQETQYF.

The genes are TRBV11-1 and TRBJ2-1, with 12 bases fitting TRBD2. CDR1 and CDR2 from the germline V gene are SGHAT and FQDESV (reference sequence). This CDR3 spans 17 amino acids. V trimming: 5 bases; J trimming: 8 bases; junction bases outside the gene matches: 13. This CDR3 reads CASSLTGASGRADEQFF. The CDR3 nucleotides read TGTGCCAGCAGCCTAACCGGGGCTAGCGGGAGGGCGGATGAGCAGTTCTTC. The complete variable domain, with remaining parts taken from reference TRBV11-1 and TRBJ2-1, reads EAEVAQSPRYKITEKSQAVAFWCDPISGHATLYWYRQILGQGPELLVQFQDESVVDDSQLPKDRFSAERLKGVDSTLKIQPAELGDSAMYLCASSLTGASGRADEQFFGPGTRLTVL.

The sample holds a few counts of this clonotype. V usage is TRBV27 and J usage is TRBJ2-5; 8 bases are shared with TRBD1. The J call may be faulty, since TRBJ2-7 better matches the DNA end. Per the germline V gene, CDR1 is MNHEY and CDR2 is SMNVEV (reference sequence). The CDR3 consists of 14 residues. The CDR3 nucleotides read TGTGCCAGCAGTAGAGACAGGGGCCTGATCGAGCAGTACTTC. Protein product: CASSRDRGLIEQYF.

The genes are TRBV5-1 and TRBJ2-7; 12 nucleotides match TRBD1. V was clipped by 4 bases and J by 3 bases; unmatched bases: 5. The CDR3 has 15 amino acids. Germline V gene sequence: CDR1 SGHRS, CDR2 YFSETQ. CDR3 in amino acids: CASSVGQGAYYEQYF. DNA for the CDR3: TGCGCCAGCAGCGTGGGACAGGGGGCCTACTACGAGCAGTACTTC.

This chain uses TRBV2 with TRBJ2-7, with 9 bases matching TRBD2. The CDR3 has 13 amino acids. Germline V CDR1 and CDR2: SNHLY, FYNNEI. J gave up 12 bases and V 5 bases, and 11 bases lay outside the gene matches. For the CDR3, the DNA is TGTGCCAGCAGTCCACTCCTGACTAGCGGTCGGTACTTC. As protein: CASSPLLTSGRYF.

This clonotype was picked up a small number of times. The J gene is TRBJ2-5, the V gene TRBV5-1; 14 bases map to TRBD2. The last part of the DNA fits TRBJ2-7 better; the J call may be wrong. CDR3 size: 15 residues. Germline CDR1 and CDR2: SGHRS and YFSETQ. The DNA for the CDR3 is TGCGCCAGCAGCTCCGGGACTAGCGGGAGTCACGAGCAGTACTTC. As protein: CASSSGTSGSHEQYF.

This clonotype has a handful of counts. A much larger clone is a single base away; this may be a read error. The genes are TRBV7-2 and TRBJ2-7; D is undetermined. The CDR3 is 13 residues long. Trimming pared 2 bases from V and 9 bases from J, leaving 14 bases between. CDR1 and CDR2 from the germline V gene are SGHTA and FQGNSA. CDR3 DNA: TGTGCCAGCAGCTTAACCCAGCTCTCGGCGCAGTACTTC. It translates to CASSLTQLSAQYF.

The rearrangement links TRBV20-1 to TRBJ2-2, with TRBD2 identical over 11 bases. Germline V gene sequence: CDR1 DFQATT, CDR2 SNEGSKA (reference sequence). J gave up 7 bases and V 4 bases, and 11 bases lay outside the gene matches. This CDR3 has 16 amino acids. CDR3 in DNA: TGCAGTGCTACCCTTAGCGGGAGGGCGGGAGGCGGGGAGCTGTTTTTT. This gives the protein CSATLSGRAGGGELFF.

The chain carries TRBV5-1 and TRBJ1-2; D gene uncertain. Germline V CDR1 and CDR2: SGHRS, YFSETQ. CDR3 length: 12 amino acids. V was pared by 0 bases and J by 13 bases, with 13 bases between. The chain's CDR3 is CASSLAYSEVTF. The CDR3 DNA is TGCGCCAGCAGCTTGGCCTACAGTGAGGTCACCTTC.

The chain joins TRBV20-1 to TRBJ2-3; 12 nucleotides align to TRBD2. V lost 3 bases to trimming and J lost 3 bases; unmatched junction nucleotides: 4. The CDR3 length is 15 residues. Germline assignment: CDR1 DFQATT and CDR2 SNEGSKA (reference sequence). For the CDR3, the DNA is TGCAGTGCTAGTCACACTAGCGGGAGGACAGATACGCAGTATTTT. Protein product: CSASHTSGRTDTQYF.

The chain couples TRBV6-2 or TRBV6-3 to TRBJ2-3; 11 positions agree with TRBD2. The germline CDR1 and CDR2 sequences are MNHEY and SVGEGT. The CDR3 sequence is 16 residues long. V dropped 6 bases and J dropped 5; count of bases not matched to a gene: 10. In DNA, the CDR3 is TGTGCCAGCAGCCCGGGACTAGCGGCCGGTAGAGATACGCAGTATTTT. Translation: CASSPGLAAGRDTQYF.

This clonotype was detected a few times. The CDR3 DNA sequence: TGCGCCAGCAGCTTGGGGGGGCGCTCCCACTACGAGCAGTACTTC. Amino acid sequence: CASSLGGRSHYEQYF. V gene TRBV5-1 combines with J gene TRBJ2-7; tentatively, D is TRBD1 (6 bases). V shed 0 bases and J shed 3 bases, with 13 bases lying between them. The length of the CDR3 is 15 residues. Germline loops: CDR1 SGHRS, CDR2 YFSETQ.

This chain uses TRBV24-1 with TRBJ2-3, with a weak D call TRBD1 (5 bases). The germline V and J ends were trimmed by 1 base and 5 bases, with 6 bases remaining between them. This CDR3 is 13 amino acids long. CDR1 is KGHDR and CDR2 is SFDVKD in the germline V gene. The CDR3 loop is CATSDLGEDTQYF. The CDR3, as DNA: TGTGCCACCAGTGATTTAGGGGAAGATACGCAGTATTTT.

This clonotype turned up a few times. This chain links TRBV12-3 or TRBV12-4 with TRBJ1-1; TRBD1 matches at 8 bases. CDR3 length equals 15 residues. J gave up 4 bases and V 6 bases, and 10 bases lay outside the gene matches. DNA of the CDR3: TGTGCCAGCAGATCCGTCAGACAGGGGATCACTGAAGCTTTCTTT. Its protein is CASRSVRQGITEAFF.

This clonotype was seen repeatedly, ten times or more. This sequence joins TRBV29-1 and TRBJ2-3; TRBD2 aligns across 8 bases. From germline, CDR1 is SQVTM and CDR2 ANQGSEA. The trim removed 4 bases at V and 1 base at J, leaving 4 bases unmatched. The CDR3 extends over 14 amino acids. DNA for the CDR3: TGCAGCGTTGCGACGACTAGCGGCACAGATACGCAGTATTTT. Residues: CSVATTSGTDTQYF.

The CDR3 DNA sequence: TGCGCCAGCGGATTAGCGGGAGTCTCCTTCCTCCCTACCGGGGAGCTGTTTTTT. Translation: CASGLAGVSFLPTGELFF. The V call is TRBV5-1, the J call TRBJ2-2; 9 nucleotides line up with TRBD2. The CDR3 extends over 18 amino acids. V shed 7 bases and J 5 bases; nucleotides not matched to a gene: 18. Germline loops: CDR1 SGHRS, CDR2 YFSETQ.

This sequence joins TRBV11-2 and TRBJ2-7, with D tentatively TRBD1 or TRBD2 (6 bases each). CDR1 and CDR2 (germline): SGHAT, FQNNGV. V dropped 6 bases and J dropped 5 bases, with 14 bases sitting between them. The CDR3 covers 13 residues. The CDR3 here is CASRLAGVDEQYF. CDR3 in DNA: TGTGCCAGCAGACTAGCAGGGGTGGACGAGCAGTACTTC.

The chain links TRBV29-1 to TRBJ1-2; a possible D gene is TRBD1 (5 bases). The CDR3 is 12 residues long. CDR1 and CDR2 (germline): SQVTM, ANQGSEA. V lost 6 bases, J lost 4 bases, and 12 bases lay in between. CDR3 amino acids: CSVLGDGYGYTF. Written as DNA, the CDR3 is TGCAGCGTCCTGGGGGATGGCTATGGCTACACCTTC.

The CDR3: CASLPGGGVGEQYF. The CDR3 DNA is TGTGCCAGCCTCCCTGGTGGGGGAGTGGGCGAGCAGTACTTC. V usage is TRBV27 and J usage is TRBJ2-7; D tentatively fits TRBD1 or TRBD2 (5 bases each). V lost 8 bases to trimming and J lost 6 bases, with 20 bases between them. Germline CDR1 and CDR2: MNHEY and SMNVEV (reference sequence). CDR3 size: 14 residues.